A selection of T cell receptor beta chains follows, all from one sample in a study of blood T cells in healthy people across ages. TCRdb reprocessed the 5' RACE reads via MiXCR and lists one record per CDR3 protein. The repertoire holds about 940,000 distinct CDR3 sequences, with roughly 43% as singletons. The sample taken for sequencing was blood. The receptors stem from a man in his thirties or forties in good health. Both conserved end residues are part of each CDR3. The D gene is left open where the match is weak. Size is stated for part of the rows, as once, few or many counts, or as a class when the clone is expanded.

>TRBJ2-1|.|TRBV6-5|.
TGTGCCAGCAGGCGGGACTTTTCCCAACCCAATGAGCAGTTCTTC
CASRRDFSQPNEQFF
>TRBJ1-1|.|TRBV6-1|TRBD1
TGTGCCAGCAGTCCTTTCCTCTTGGACAGGGTGAACGCTGAAGCTTTCTTT
CASSPFLLDRVNAEAFF
>TRBJ2-6|.|TRBV12-3/TRBV12-4|.
TGTGCCAGCAGGGTGAGAGGCATCAATGGCGGTCTGGTAGCCAACGTCCTGACTTTC
CASRVRGINGGLVANVLTF
>TRBJ1-4|once|TRBV3-1|.
TGTGCCAGCAGCTTTAAGTCAGGAGGTAATGAAAAACTGTTTTTT
CASSFKSGGNEKLFF
>TRBJ1-5|.|TRBV20-1|.
TGCAGTGCTAAACAGGGAGGGCAGCCCCAGCATTTT
CSAKQGGQPQHF
>TRBJ1-2|.|TRBV20-1|.
TGCAGTGCTAGAGACATGGATGGCTACACCTTC
CSARDMDGYTF
>TRBJ1-1|few|TRBV5-1|.
TGCGCCAGCAGCTTGACAGGGCCTTCTCTCATGAACACTGAAGCTTTCTTT
CASSLTGPSLMNTEAFF
>TRBJ1-2|.|TRBV20-1|.
TGCAGTGCTAGAGTGTCGGATAACTATGGCTACACCTTC
CSARVSDNYGYTF
>TRBJ1-2|.|TRBV27|TRBD1
TGTGCCAGCAGCCCACTCGGGACAGCCTATGGCTACACCTTC
CASSPLGTAYGYTF
>TRBJ2-7|.|TRBV7-2|.
TGTGCCAGCAGCTACGGGGGGCTAGGGAACTACGAGCAGTACTTC
CASSYGGLGNYEQYF
>TRBJ2-7|.|TRBV30|TRBD1
TGTGCCTACGACCGGGACAGCTCCTACGAGCAGTACTTC
CAYDRDSSYEQYF
>TRBJ2-5|few|TRBV6-2/TRBV6-3|TRBD2
TGTGCCAGCAGCCGTCATCTAGCGGGGGAAGAGACCCAGTACTTC
CASSRHLAGEETQYF
>TRBJ2-7|.|TRBV7-9|.
TGTGCCAGCAGCTCGCTAGGGGGTTCCGGCGAGCAGTACTTC
CASSSLGGSGEQYF
>TRBJ2-1|.|TRBV27|TRBD1
TGTGCCAGCAGTTGGGGCACAGGGGCGAGGGATGAGCAGTTCTTC
CASSWGTGARDEQFF
>TRBJ2-3|.|TRBV11-1|.
TGTACCAGCAGCGGAGTGACTCCACCCACAGATACGCAGTATTTT
CTSSGVTPPTDTQYF
>TRBJ2-3|.|TRBV21-1|.
TGTGCCAGCAGTCCTGGGAGGAACTGGACTAGCGGGGGGGCAGATACGCAGTATTTT
CASSPGRNWTSGGADTQYF
>TRBJ2-2|.|TRBV20-1|TRBD1
TGCAGTGCTGGAGATACGACAGGGCTCAACACCGGGGAGCTGTTTTTT
CSAGDTTGLNTGELFF
>TRBJ1-4|few|TRBV12-3/TRBV12-4|.
TGTGCCAGCAGTTTAGTGGCACTTGATGAAAAACTGTTTTTT
CASSLVALDEKLFF
>TRBJ2-7|few|TRBV20-1|.
TGCAGTGCTAGAATAGGGGGTCTGGAGCAGTACTTC
CSARIGGLEQYF
>TRBJ2-2|.|TRBV11-2|.
TGTGCCAGCAGCCCACAGACTAGGACCGGGGAGCTGTTTTTT
CASSPQTRTGELFF
>TRBJ1-5|few|TRBV6-2/TRBV6-3|.
TGTGCCAGCAGTTACTCTCCCCAGCTTGATCAGCCCCAGCATTTT
CASSYSPQLDQPQHF
>TRBJ1-1|once|TRBV10-3|TRBD1
TGTGCCATCAGTGGCAGACAGGGACCGAACACTGAAGCTTTCTTT
CAISGRQGPNTEAFF
>TRBJ2-3|.|TRBV10-3|TRBD1
TGTGCCATCAGTGAGTCAGGGGGCTCTAGCACAGATACGCAGTATTTT
CAISESGGSSTDTQYF
>TRBJ2-1|few|TRBV28|TRBD2
TGTGCCAGCAGTTTCCCCTTAGCGGGGGCTTACAATGAGCAGTTCTTC
CASSFPLAGAYNEQFF
>TRBJ1-3|.|TRBV2|.
TGTGCCAGCAGTGATGAAGTTCTCACCTCTGGAAACACCATATATTTT
CASSDEVLTSGNTIYF
>TRBJ1-5|.|TRBV10-3|.
TGTGCCATCAGTGAGTCGAATTCAGGGAGCCAGCCCCAGCATTTT
CAISESNSGSQPQHF
>TRBJ1-5|.|TRBV6-2/TRBV6-3|.
TGTGCCAGCAGTTCCCAGGTGTACCAGCCCCAGCATTTT
CASSSQVYQPQHF
>TRBJ1-5|.|TRBV12-3/TRBV12-4|.
TGTGCCAGCAGTTTACACACAGGGCCGAATCAGCCCCAGCATTTT
CASSLHTGPNQPQHF
>TRBJ2-7|.|TRBV27|TRBD1
TGTGCCAGCAGTGTCGGGACAGGGATATACGAGCAGTACTTC
CASSVGTGIYEQYF